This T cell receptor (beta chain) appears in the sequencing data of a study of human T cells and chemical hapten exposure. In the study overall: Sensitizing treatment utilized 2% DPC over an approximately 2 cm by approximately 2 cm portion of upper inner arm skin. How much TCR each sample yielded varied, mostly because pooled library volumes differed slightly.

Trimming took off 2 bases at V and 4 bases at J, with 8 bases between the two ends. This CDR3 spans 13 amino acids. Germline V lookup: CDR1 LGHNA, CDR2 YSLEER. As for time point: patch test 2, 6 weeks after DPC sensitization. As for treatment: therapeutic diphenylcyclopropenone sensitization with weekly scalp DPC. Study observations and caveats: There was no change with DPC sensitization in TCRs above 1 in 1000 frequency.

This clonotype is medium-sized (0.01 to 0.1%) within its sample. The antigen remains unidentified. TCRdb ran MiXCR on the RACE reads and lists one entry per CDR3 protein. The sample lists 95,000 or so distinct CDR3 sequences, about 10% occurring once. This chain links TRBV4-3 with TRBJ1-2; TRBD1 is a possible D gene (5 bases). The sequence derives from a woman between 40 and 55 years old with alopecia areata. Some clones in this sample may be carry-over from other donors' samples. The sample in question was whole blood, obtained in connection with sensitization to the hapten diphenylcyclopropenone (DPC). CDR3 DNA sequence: TGCGCCAGCAGCCAAACAGGTGTCTATGGCTACACCTTC. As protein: CASSQTGVYGYTF.